This TCR beta chain was documented in a study of OX40 agonist ivuxolimab in advanced cancers. Study-wide results and caveats: Low normalized T-cell clonal expansion also characterized some of the nonresponders. Fewer expanded clones were found on average in CD4+ than in CD8+ T cells.

Any history of autoimmune disease or systemic immunosuppression disqualified patients. Blood sampling took place at baseline, cycle 4 day 1, and cycle 7 day 1. Generated by immunoSEQ multiplex PCR, the TCRdb table keeps only in-frame clones and is missing some. The top ten hold roughly a third of the sample, which has some 15,000 clones, more than 65% seen once. The germline V gene has CDR1 SGHDT and CDR2 YYEEEE. This CDR3 comprises 13 residues. The germline V and J ends were trimmed by 3 bases and 1 base, with 8 bases remaining between them. This clone was counted a few times. The antigen is undetermined.

The receptor comes from an adult with an advanced solid tumor such as melanoma, head and neck, liver or kidney cancer. The starting material was CD4+ or CD8+ T cells sorted from blood, obtained in a trial of the OX40 agonist ivuxolimab. The chain recombines TRBV5-6 with TRBJ2-7, with D perhaps TRBD1 or TRBD2 (5 bases each). CDR3: CASSWDQSYEQYF. CDR3 bases: TGTGCCAGCAGCTGGGACCAATCCTACGAGCAGTACTTC.